The clone carrying this T cell receptor (beta chain) came up a few times. These data come from a study of blood T cell repertoires in COVID-19. About the research overall: T cells, B-cell-depleted T cells, or PBMCs supplied cDNA or gDNA.

J gave up 2 bases and V 0 bases, and 2 bases lay outside the gene matches. The CDR3 runs 16 residues. Looked up from germline, CDR1 is SGHKS and CDR2 is YYEKEE (reference sequence). Clones were read by immunoSEQ multiplex PCR, and TCRdb kept only the in-frame ones, dropping some. This sample yields 120,000 to 150,000 clones, of which approximately 85% are seen a single time; over 2.5% belongs to the top ten. Material: peripheral blood. The clonotype comes from a man in his fifties with acute or convalescent COVID-19. V is TRBV5-5 and J is TRBJ2-1; 10 bases are a match to TRBD2. The CDR3 nucleotides read TGTGCCAGCAGCTTGGAAGGGACTAGCGCCTACAATGAGCAGTTCTTC. Its translation: CASSLEGTSAYNEQFF.